One and the same sample provided the 15 T cell receptor beta chains below, sequenced in a study of T cells after yellow fever vaccination (dated by TCRdb to the late 2010s). Interpreted using the paper, the treatment or condition label stands for: live attenuated yellow fever vaccine strain. Library method: 5' RACE. TCRdb names Illumina NovaSeq 6000 as the instrument used. In-frame beta chains were kept once TCRdb had trimmed the public reads at Q25 with fastp and called clones with MiXCR. Entries are consolidated by CDR3 protein sequence, retaining the most common genes and DNA. This sample holds about 260,000 distinct CDR3 sequences; roughly 5.6% were observed only once. The top ten clones comprise roughly 3.3% of the sample. The sequences come from CD4+ T cells sorted from PBMCs, collected on the day of the yellow fever booster vaccination. These TCRs come from a man aged 18 to 30 who received the YFV17D yellow fever vaccine.

The chain combines TRBV6-2 or TRBV6-3 with TRBJ2-2, with 9 bases matching TRBD1. Trimming took 6 bases from V and 9 from J; bases not matched to a gene: 14. CDR3 length equals 16 residues. The germline V gene encodes CDR1 MNHEY and CDR2 SVGEGT. CDR3 sequence: CASSNAPGTGKWELFF. CDR3 in DNA: TGTGCCAGCAGCAATGCCCCCGGGACAGGGAAATGGGAGCTGTTTTTT.

The chain couples TRBV5-4 to TRBJ2-7; D possibly corresponds to TRBD2 (6 bases). Germline CDR1 is SGHNT and CDR2 is YYREEE (reference sequence). Trimming shortened V by 3 bases and J by 2 bases, and 15 bases separated the two germline ends. The CDR3 sequence is 15 residues long. The CDR3 bases are TGTGCCAGCAGCTCCCCCGTGGGACTCGCCTACGAGCAGTACTTC. Protein: CASSSPVGLAYEQYF.

This clonotype appeared many times. The rearrangement joins TRBV18 to TRBJ2-2, with D possibly TRBD1 on 5 matching bases. Trimming left V 2 bases short and J 4 bases short, with 11 bases between. This CDR3 has 15 residues. CDR1 KGHSH and CDR2 LQKENI come from the germline V gene. This CDR3 is CASSPGQGSTGELFF. CDR3 DNA: TGTGCCAGCTCACCAGGCCAGGGATCCACCGGGGAGCTGTTTTTT.

In its sample, this clonotype was seen a few times. The chain combines TRBV28 with TRBJ2-6, with a tentative D call TRBD2 (5 bases). Looked up from germline, CDR1 is MDHEN and CDR2 is SYDVKM. Trimming shortened V by 2 bases and J by 2 bases, and 10 bases separated the two germline ends. The CDR3 length is 16 residues. The CDR3 DNA reads as TGTGCCAGCAGTTTACCGTTCGGGGCTGGGGCCAACGTCCTGACTTTC. This gives the protein CASSLPFGAGANVLTF.

CDR3 loop: CASSRPGQGINEQFF. In nucleotides, the CDR3 is TGTGCCAGCAGCAGACCGGGACAGGGTATCAATGAGCAGTTCTTC. J is TRBJ2-1 and V is TRBV6-2 or TRBV6-3; 9 bases align to TRBD1. With 6 bases clipped from V and 6 bases from J, the junction kept 9 bases outside the gene matches. In germline, CDR1 is MNHEY, CDR2 SVGEGT. The CDR3 is made up of 15 amino acids.

This clonotype occurred a few times. This rearrangement joins TRBV5-1 to TRBJ1-1, with D uncertain. Germline lookup yields CDR1 SGHRS and CDR2 YFSETQ. V was trimmed by 0 bases and J by 0 bases, leaving 12 bases between them. CDR3 length equals 16 residues. The CDR3 coding sequence is TGCGCCAGCAGCTTGGTTGGAGAATCAATGAACACTGAAGCTTTCTTT. As protein: CASSLVGESMNTEAFF.

This clonotype came up a few times. V usage is TRBV4-3 and J usage is TRBJ2-1; D remains unclear. V lost 0 bases and J 4 bases, leaving 13 bases between the germline ends. Per germline, CDR1 LGHNA and CDR2 YSLEER. The CDR3 length is 16 residues. CDR3 protein: CASSQDRQADYNEQFF. Here the CDR3 DNA reads TGCGCCAGCAGCCAAGATAGGCAGGCAGATTACAATGAGCAGTTCTTC.

The table lists this clonotype with a few counts. V is TRBV30 and J is TRBJ1-2; 8 bases fit TRBD1. The CDR3 has 13 residues. The ends lost 4 bases at V and 8 bases at J; junction bases unmatched: 9. Looked up from germline, CDR1 is GTSNPN and CDR2 is SVGIG (reference sequence). DNA of the CDR3: TGTGCCTGGACGGAACAGGGGGAAGGAGGCTACACCTTC. It yields the protein CAWTEQGEGGYTF.

This clonotype was recorded many times. J is TRBJ2-7 and V is TRBV23-1; D perhaps matches TRBD2 (5 bases). TRBV23-1 has ORF status, its function being uncertain. Trimming took off 0 bases at V and 5 bases at J, with 14 bases between the two ends. The CDR3 contains 15 residues. The CDR3 spells CASSQSVSGNHEQYV. The CDR3 DNA reads TGCGCCAGCAGTCAATCGGTATCGGGAAACCACGAGCAGTACGTC.

The gene calls are TRBV7-9 and TRBJ1-3, with TRBD1 identical over 9 bases. Losses at the gene ends were 1 base for V and 7 bases for J; bases not matched to a gene: 8. CDR1 is SEHNR and CDR2 is FQNEAQ in the germline V gene (reference sequence). CDR3 length equals 16 residues. The CDR3 DNA is TGTGCCAGCAGCTTAGGGACAGGGGTCCTCTCTAACACCATATATTTT. Its protein is CASSLGTGVLSNTIYF.

CDR3 sequence (DNA): TGTGCCAGCAGTTTATTAGCGGGGCCTGTCGAGCAGTACTTC. Encoded protein: CASSLLAGPVEQYF. The chain carries TRBV27 and TRBJ2-7; TRBD2 agrees at 8 bases. The CDR3 is 14 amino acids. Losses at the gene ends were 1 base for V and 6 bases for J; bases not matched to a gene: 5. Germline-derived CDR1 and CDR2 are MNHEY and SMNVEV (reference sequence).

There are a few counts of this clonotype. This chain joins TRBV10-3 and TRBJ1-3, with TRBD1 matching 8 bases. This CDR3 spans 15 amino acids. The germline CDR1 and CDR2 sequences are ENHRY and SYGVKD. The V and J ends lost 2 bases and 3 bases, in that order; junction bases with no gene match: 3. CDR3 loop: CAISEQGAFGNTIYF. CDR3 nucleotide sequence: TGTGCCATCAGTGAGCAGGGGGCATTTGGAAACACCATATATTTT.

At least ten counts were recorded for this clonotype. The chain is built from TRBV3-1 and TRBJ2-1, with D unresolved. The CDR3 consists of 15 residues. The germline V and J ends were trimmed by 0 bases and 2 bases, with 8 bases remaining between them. Germline loops: CDR1 LGHDT, CDR2 YNNKEL (reference sequence). Here the CDR3 reads CASSQEHQPYNEQFF. CDR3 coding DNA: TGTGCCAGCAGCCAAGAACACCAGCCCTACAATGAGCAGTTCTTC.

This clonotype was seen many times. The chain is built from TRBV12-3 or TRBV12-4 and TRBJ2-5; a possible D gene is TRBD2 (5 bases). The CDR3 extends over 13 amino acids. With 6 bases removed from V and 4 bases from J, the gap between germline ends came to 12 bases. As DNA, the CDR3 is TGTGCCAGCAGCCCGGGATTTGGAGAGACCCAGTACTTC. It translates to CASSPGFGETQYF.

The rearrangement links TRBV6-2 or TRBV6-3 to TRBJ1-2; 7 bases map to TRBD1. The germline V gene encodes CDR1 MNHEY and CDR2 SVGEGT. The CDR3 loop spans 15 amino acids. V gave up 5 bases and J gave up 4 bases; unmatched junction bases: 10. The CDR3 region is CASSDPGQSVYGYTF. Written as DNA, the CDR3 is TGTGCCAGCAGTGACCCGGGACAGTCGGTCTATGGCTACACCTTC.